A single sample is the source of the 32 T cell receptor beta chains below, sequenced in a study of regulatory T cells in long-lasting Graves disease (dated by TCRdb to the early 2020s). Preparation of the library involved multiplex PCR. These reads were obtained on an Illumina HiSeq 4000. CDR3 regions were amplified by Arm-PCR with iRepertoire HTBI primers to construct TCR beta libraries. TCRdb passed the public sequencing reads through fastp at Q25 and MiXCR, retaining productive beta sequences. Each CDR3 protein gets just one entry, which takes the most common genes and DNA from the rows behind it. For this sample the table gives roughly 560,000 distinct CDR3 sequences, of which roughly 15% were detected only once. The top ten hold around 25% of the sample. What this sample's time point label stands for: newly diagnosed GD, antithyroid drugs for less than 3 months. RNA was extracted from PBMCs in TRIzol for both TCR sequencing and RNA sequencing.

These data were also reused for a study on T cells in Graves' hyperthyroidism and ophthalmopathy.

The sequencing used peripheral blood mononuclear cells (PBMCs), collected at new diagnosis, from a patient treated with antithyroid drugs. The origin of the receptors is a woman in her forties or fifties with Graves disease. Donor details come from another sample of the same person, matched by shared clones.

V and J are TRBV30 and TRBJ2-1; 7 nucleotides match TRBD1. In germline, CDR1 is GTSNPN, CDR2 SVGIG (reference sequence). With V trimmed by 7 bases and J by 10 bases, 13 bases remained unmatched. The CDR3 runs to 13 residues. The CDR3 protein is CAYGTDKPLEQFF. In nucleotides, the CDR3 is TGTGCCTACGGGACAGATAAGCCCTTGGAGCAGTTCTTC.

There are many counts of this clonotype. V usage is TRBV10-3 and J usage is TRBJ1-2; D is uncertain. The V gene's germline CDR1 is ENHRY and CDR2 SYGVKD. This CDR3 has 14 amino acids. With 0 bases removed from V and 7 bases from J, the gap between germline ends came to 12 bases. DNA for the CDR3: TGTGCCATCAGTGAGTCGGGTCCGCGTCTTGGCTACACCTTC. It is translated as CAISESGPRLGYTF.

This clonotype was seen a handful of times. The CDR3 protein is CSAALGGMNTEAFF. CDR3 DNA: TGCAGTGCCGCACTAGGGGGAATGAACACTGAAGCTTTCTTT. The chain carries TRBV20-1 and TRBJ1-1, with D perhaps matching TRBD1 (6 bases). The CDR3 has 14 amino acids. Per the germline V gene, CDR1 is DFQATT and CDR2 is SNEGSKA (reference sequence). Trimming took 6 bases from V and 0 from J, leaving 14 bases between them.

This clonotype has only a few counts. This chain connects TRBV4-1 to TRBJ2-1; tentative D call: TRBD1 (5 bases). The V and J ends lost 2 bases and 9 bases respectively, with 14 bases between them. Germline loops: CDR1 MGHRA, CDR2 YSYEKL. CDR3 length equals 14 residues. The CDR3 protein is CASSQPAGFSEQFF. The DNA of the CDR3 is TGCGCCAGCAGCCAACCCGCAGGGTTCAGTGAGCAGTTCTTC.

This clonotype was observed a few times. V is TRBV12-5 and J is TRBJ1-6; D may be TRBD1 (5 bases). The V and J ends lost 5 bases and 8 bases respectively, with 16 bases between them. Per the germline V gene, CDR1 is LGHNT and CDR2 is FRNRAP. CDR3 length: 15 residues. The CDR3 sequence is CASGLGQGVDSPLHF. In nucleotides, the CDR3 is TGTGCTAGTGGTCTAGGCCAGGGTGTAGATTCACCCCTCCACTTT.

This rearrangement joins TRBV5-4 to TRBJ1-2, with TRBD1 matching over 9 bases. The CDR3 runs to 14 residues. J gave up 4 bases and V 4 bases, and 5 bases lay outside the gene matches. Germline CDR1 reads SGHNT; CDR2 reads YYREEE (reference sequence). The CDR3 bases are TGTGCCAGCAGCCCTGACAGGGGGTCCTATGGCTACACCTTC. Protein product: CASSPDRGSYGYTF.

This clonotype was observed many times. The V call is TRBV18, the J call TRBJ1-1; no clear D gene. The CDR3 is 13 amino acids. Germline CDR1 and CDR2: KGHSH and LQKENI. V was cut by 1 base and J by 6 bases, with 9 bases left in between. In nucleotides, the CDR3 is TGTGCCAGCTCACCACAGGTTGATGCTGAAGCTTTCTTT. Translated, it gives CASSPQVDAEAFF.

This clonotype was counted only a few times. This chain uses TRBV30 with TRBJ1-2; D is possibly TRBD1 (5 bases). This CDR3 spans 12 amino acids. V dropped 4 bases and J dropped 5 bases, with 11 bases sitting between them. Germline V CDR1 and CDR2: GTSNPN, SVGIG (reference sequence). As DNA, the CDR3 is TGTGCCTGGAATTGGGGCGGGTATGGCTACACCTTC. Its protein product is CAWNWGGYGYTF.

The sample holds a few counts of this clonotype. The chain recombines TRBV10-2 with TRBJ1-2; D is perhaps TRBD1 (5 bases). CDR3 length equals 13 residues. V dropped 4 bases and J dropped 4 bases, with 10 bases sitting between them. CDR1 is WSHSY and CDR2 is SAAADI in the germline V gene. The CDR3 loop is CASSVSQGYGYTF. CDR3 nucleotides: TGCGCCAGCAGTGTTTCGCAGGGCTATGGCTACACCTTC.

This clonotype has only a few counts. This sequence joins TRBV19 and TRBJ2-7; 8 nucleotides match TRBD1. With V trimmed by 10 bases and J by 0 bases, 8 bases remained unmatched. Germline-derived CDR1 and CDR2 are LNHDA and SQIVND (reference sequence). The CDR3 is 14 amino acids. The chain's CDR3 is CATRTGRSSYEQYF. The CDR3 bases are TGTGCCACCCGGACAGGGAGGAGCTCCTACGAGCAGTACTTC.

The DNA for the CDR3 is TGTGCCTGGAACAGTCCCAATCAGCCCCAGCATTTT. This translates into CAWNSPNQPQHF. The rearrangement uses TRBV30 and TRBJ1-5; D is uncertain. The germline V and J ends were trimmed by 4 bases and 3 bases, with 7 bases remaining between them. The germline gives CDR1 GTSNPN, CDR2 SVGIG (reference sequence). The CDR3 has 12 amino acids.

This clonotype was seen more than once but under ten times. A read error may account for a junction end that differs from germline. The V call is TRBV29-1, the J call TRBJ2-5; tentatively, D is TRBD1 (6 bases). The CDR3 contains 12 residues. Germline-derived CDR1 and CDR2 are SQVTM and ANQGSEA. The CDR3 spells CSVEGQSETQYF. DNA of the CDR3: TGCAGCGTCGAAGGACAGTCGGAGACCCAGTACTTC.

This clonotype was seen ten or more times. The chain combines TRBV7-8 with TRBJ1-5, with D hard to call. V was trimmed by 5 bases and J by 0 bases, leaving 8 bases between them. CDR3 length equals 14 residues. From germline, CDR1 is SGHVS and CDR2 FQNEAQ. The CDR3 is CASSPGYSNQPQHF. The CDR3 DNA reads as TGTGCCAGCAGCCCGGGGTATAGCAATCAGCCCCAGCATTTT.

CDR3 in amino acids: CASSPDLSNQPQHF. The CDR3 DNA sequence: TGTGCCAGCAGCCCGGACCTTAGCAATCAGCCCCAGCATTTT. The chain is built from TRBV6-1 and TRBJ1-5; D uncertain. Between the trimmed V and J ends, which lost 6 bases and 0 bases, there was a span of 9 bases. CDR3 length equals 14 residues. CDR1 and CDR2 (germline): MNHNS, SASEGT.

This clonotype was detected ten times or more. The gene calls are TRBV27 and TRBJ2-1; the D gene is possibly TRBD1 (6 bases). Trimming left V 3 bases short and J 9 bases short, with 15 bases between. Per germline, CDR1 MNHEY and CDR2 SMNVEV (reference sequence). The CDR3 totals 14 residues. The CDR3 loop reads CASSLKSGVGEQFF. Here the CDR3 DNA reads TGTGCCAGCAGTTTGAAGTCAGGGGTCGGTGAGCAGTTCTTC.

This clonotype was counted only a few times. This chain connects TRBV10-3 to TRBJ2-3; TRBD2 matches at 13 bases. From germline, CDR1 is ENHRY and CDR2 SYGVKD. The J segment lost 4 bases and the V segment lost 5 bases, leaving 0 bases of the junction unmatched. CDR3 length: 14 amino acids. The CDR3 spells CAISTSGGADTQYF. As DNA, the CDR3 is TGTGCCATCAGTACTAGCGGGGGGGCAGATACGCAGTATTTT.

This clonotype occurred a few times. The gene calls are TRBV5-1 and TRBJ1-6, with unresolved D. The germline gives CDR1 SGHRS, CDR2 YFSETQ. Trimming removed 3 bases from V and 14 bases from J, with 15 bases in between. CDR3 length equals 13 residues. The CDR3 protein is CASSSPPDGTLHF. The CDR3 nucleotides are TGCGCCAGCAGCTCGCCCCCGGACGGCACCCTCCACTTT.

The chain is built from TRBV18 and TRBJ2-3, with D hard to call. CDR3 length: 14 amino acids. Trimming stripped 0 bases from V and 0 bases from J, with 4 bases between. The V gene's germline CDR1 is KGHSH and CDR2 LQKENI. CDR3 region: CASSPPSSTDTQYF. The CDR3 DNA sequence: TGTGCCAGCTCACCACCTTCTAGCACAGATACGCAGTATTTT.

Only a few counts were recorded for this clonotype. The gene calls are TRBV28 and TRBJ2-1, with TRBD1 as a possible D gene (5 bases). Judging by the DNA end, TRBJ2-5 fits better; the J call may be wrong. Per germline, CDR1 MDHEN and CDR2 SYDVKM. The CDR3 loop spans 15 amino acids. CDR3 sequence (DNA): TGTGCCAGCAGTTTAGGCCAGGGTGGCCAAGAGACCCAGTACTTC. Protein product: CASSLGQGGQETQYF.

The V and J genes are TRBV24-1 and TRBJ2-2; D is unclear. V was shortened by 1 base and J by 12 bases, with 8 bases between the two germline ends. The CDR3 is 12 amino acids. Germline assignment: CDR1 KGHDR and CDR2 SFDVKD. This CDR3 reads CATSDFTRKLFF. The CDR3 nucleotides read TGTGCCACCAGTGATTTTACGCGAAAGCTGTTTTTT.

In regard to this clonotype: A much larger clone lies a single base off, so this may be a read error. The J gene is TRBJ2-7, the V gene TRBV11-2, with 7 bases matching TRBD1. The V gene's germline CDR1 is SGHAT and CDR2 FQNNGV. The CDR3 is made up of 16 amino acids. The CDR3 region is CANSKRPRQGRSEQYF. The CDR3 DNA sequence: TGTGCCAACAGCAAACGCCCGAGACAGGGTCGTAGCGAGCAGTACTTC.

In this sample, this clonotype turned up a few times. The rearrangement links TRBV24-1 to TRBJ2-3, with D perhaps given as TRBD1 or TRBD2 (7 bases each). The V end was cut by 2 bases, the J end by 6 bases, with 20 bases between. Germline V lookup: CDR1 KGHDR, CDR2 SFDVKD. This CDR3 has 17 residues. CDR3 bases: TGTGCCACCAGTGATTCAGGGGGGGGGGATAGGTCGGATACGCAGTATTTT. It encodes CATSDSGGGDRSDTQYF.

This clonotype was seen a few times. This rearrangement joins TRBV9 to TRBJ1-1, with D perhaps matching TRBD1 (5 bases). The CDR3 is made up of 15 amino acids. Trimming pared 4 bases from V and 5 bases from J, leaving 18 bases between. The V gene's germline CDR1 is SGDLS and CDR2 YYNGEE. The CDR3 sequence is CASSPPRDVRTEAFF. CDR3 sequence (DNA): TGTGCCAGCAGCCCTCCCCGGGACGTCAGGACTGAAGCTTTCTTT. Full variable domain (missing parts from reference TRBV9 and TRBJ1-1): DSGVTQTPKHLITATGQRVTLRCSPRSGDLSVYWYQQSLDQGLQFLIQYYNGEERAKGNILERFSAQQFPDLHSELNLSSLELGDSALYFCASSPPRDVRTEAFFGQGTRLTVV.

The chain combines TRBV6-1 with TRBJ2-1; 10 bases match TRBD1. The length of the CDR3 is 16 residues. The V gene's germline CDR1 is MNHNS and CDR2 SASEGT. J lost 4 bases, V lost 2 bases, and 5 bases had no gene match. CDR3: CASSEHPGQGYNEQFF. In DNA, the CDR3 is TGTGCCAGCAGTGAACATCCGGGACAGGGGTACAATGAGCAGTTCTTC.

The chain joins TRBV12-5 to TRBJ1-1; D unresolved. Germline V gene lookup returns CDR1 LGHNT and CDR2 FRNRAP. The CDR3 is 15 residues long. V lost 2 bases and J 3 bases, leaving 13 bases between the germline ends. CDR3: CASGLLPLRDTEAFF. The CDR3 nucleotides read TGTGCTAGTGGTTTGTTACCCTTGAGGGACACTGAAGCTTTCTTT.

This clonotype was recorded many times. The rearrangement links TRBV6-2 or TRBV6-3 to TRBJ2-3; 7 bases align to TRBD2. The CDR3 covers 18 residues. J was trimmed by 0 bases and V by 0 bases; bases with no gene match: 9. Per the germline V gene, CDR1 is MNHEY and CDR2 is SVGEGT. CDR3 sequence reads: CASSYSPSGETSTDTQYF. The DNA of the CDR3 is TGTGCCAGCAGTTACTCTCCTAGCGGCGAAACTAGCACAGATACGCAGTATTTT.

The J gene is TRBJ2-2, the V gene TRBV12-3 or TRBV12-4; D is unresolved. V lost 5 bases and J 8 bases, leaving 12 bases between the germline ends. The length of the CDR3 is 13 residues. The CDR3 is CASSIGMSGELFF. In DNA form, the CDR3 reads TGTGCCAGCAGTATAGGAATGTCGGGGGAGCTGTTTTTT.

The sample holds a few counts of this clonotype. V and J are TRBV30 and TRBJ1-1; D is unclear. In germline, CDR1 is GTSNPN, CDR2 SVGIG (reference sequence). There are 13 residues in the CDR3. Trimming removed 3 bases at V and 6 bases at J, with 14 bases between. DNA of the CDR3: TGTGCCTGGAGCCTTTCATTTGCGTCTGAAGCTTTCTTT. Translation gives CAWSLSFASEAFF. Drawing the rest from reference TRBV30 and TRBJ1-1, the complete variable domain is SQTIHQWPATLVQPVGSPLSLECTVEGTSNPNLYWYRQAAGRGLQLLFYSVGIGQISSEVPQNLSASRPQDRQFILSSKKLLLSDSGFYLCAWSLSFASEAFFGQGTRLTVV.

There are many counts of this clonotype. The chain couples TRBV9 to TRBJ1-2, with D tentatively TRBD1 (6 bases). This CDR3 has 14 residues. With 3 bases removed from V and 2 bases from J, the gap between germline ends came to 11 bases. Germline loops: CDR1 SGDLS, CDR2 YYNGEE. The CDR3 DNA reads TGTGCCAGCAGCGCCCCGGGGGCCAACTATGGCTACACCTTC. It yields the protein CASSAPGANYGYTF.

The sample holds many counts of this clonotype. The CDR3 DNA reads as TGTGCCAGCAGTAAATACAGGGAGGACTACTATGGCTACACCTTC. Translating gives CASSKYREDYYGYTF. V is TRBV2 and J is TRBJ1-2; weak D call: TRBD1 (6 bases). CDR3 length: 15 amino acids. Trimming took 5 bases from V and 3 from J, leaving 16 bases between them. Looked up from germline, CDR1 is SNHLY and CDR2 is FYNNEI.

This clonotype was counted a few times. This chain links TRBV6-1 with TRBJ1-5; 7 nucleotides match TRBD1. Unmatched junction bases numbered 8, after V lost 2 bases and J lost 4 bases. This CDR3 is 16 amino acids long. CDR1 and CDR2 (germline): MNHNS, SASEGT. CDR3 DNA sequence: TGTGCCAGCAGTGAAAATCCAGGGGGTATTAATCAGCCCCAGCATTTT. Translation: CASSENPGGINQPQHF.

This clonotype has more than one count but fewer than ten. This sequence joins TRBV27 and TRBJ2-1, with 7 positions matching TRBD1. The CDR3 is made up of 13 amino acids. The V and J ends lost 4 bases and 5 bases, in that order; junction bases with no gene match: 2. Per the germline V gene, CDR1 is MNHEY and CDR2 is SMNVEV (reference sequence). The CDR3: CASSWGQHNEQFF. The CDR3 region has the DNA TGTGCCAGCAGTTGGGGACAGCACAATGAGCAGTTCTTC.